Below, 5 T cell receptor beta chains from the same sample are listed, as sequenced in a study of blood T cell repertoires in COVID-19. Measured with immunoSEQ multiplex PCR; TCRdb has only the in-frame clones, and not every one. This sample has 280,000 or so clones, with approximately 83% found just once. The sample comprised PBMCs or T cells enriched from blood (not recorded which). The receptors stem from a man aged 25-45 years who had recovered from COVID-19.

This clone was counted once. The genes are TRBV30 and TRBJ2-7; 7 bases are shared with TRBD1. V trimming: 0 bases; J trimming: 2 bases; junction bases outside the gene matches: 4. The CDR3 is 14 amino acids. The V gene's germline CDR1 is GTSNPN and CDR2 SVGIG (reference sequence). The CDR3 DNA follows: TGTGCCTGGAGTGTACAGGGGTACACCTACGAGCAGTACTTC. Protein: CAWSVQGYTYEQYF.

In DNA, the CDR3 is TGTGCCAGCAGCCAAGGAGCGACGGCGCCCCAGCATTTT. This codes for CASSQGATAPQHF. This chain joins TRBV3-1 (or the pseudogene TRBV3-2) and TRBJ1-5; D uncertain. This CDR3 is built from 13 residues. The V gene lost 1 base and the J gene lost 9 bases, with 10 bases spanning the gap. Per germline, CDR1 LGHDT and CDR2 YNNKEL (reference sequence).

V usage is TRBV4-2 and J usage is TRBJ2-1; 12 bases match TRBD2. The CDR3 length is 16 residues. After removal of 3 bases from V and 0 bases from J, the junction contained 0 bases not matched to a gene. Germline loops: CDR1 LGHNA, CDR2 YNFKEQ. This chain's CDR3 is CASSQTSGGSYNEQFF. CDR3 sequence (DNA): TGTGCCAGCAGCCAGACTAGCGGGGGCTCCTACAATGAGCAGTTCTTC.

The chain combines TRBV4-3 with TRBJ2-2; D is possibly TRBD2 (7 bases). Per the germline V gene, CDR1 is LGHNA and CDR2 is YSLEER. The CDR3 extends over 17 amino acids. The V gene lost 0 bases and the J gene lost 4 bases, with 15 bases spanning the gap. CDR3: CASSQEGEGGATGELFF. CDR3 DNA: TGCGCCAGCAGCCAAGAAGGAGAGGGGGGGGCCACCGGGGAGCTGTTTTTT.

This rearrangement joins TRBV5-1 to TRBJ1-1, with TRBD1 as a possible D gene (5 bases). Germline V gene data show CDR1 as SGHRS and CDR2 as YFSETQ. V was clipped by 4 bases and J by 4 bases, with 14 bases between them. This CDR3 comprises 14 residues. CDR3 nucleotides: TGCGCCAGCAGCCCCCAGGGATTGGGCACTGAAGCTTTCTTT. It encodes CASSPQGLGTEAFF.